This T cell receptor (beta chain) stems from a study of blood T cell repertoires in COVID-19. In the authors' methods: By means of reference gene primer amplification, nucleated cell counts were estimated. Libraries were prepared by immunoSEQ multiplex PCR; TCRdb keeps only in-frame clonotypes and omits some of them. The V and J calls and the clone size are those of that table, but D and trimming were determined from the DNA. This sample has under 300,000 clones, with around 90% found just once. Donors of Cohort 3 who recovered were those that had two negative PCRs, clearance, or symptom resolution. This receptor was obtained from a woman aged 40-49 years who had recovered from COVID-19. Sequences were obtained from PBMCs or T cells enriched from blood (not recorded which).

CDR3 in amino acids: CASRGHGVGGNTIYF. The CDR3 DNA sequence: TGTGCCAGCAGGGGACATGGGGTCGGAGGAAACACCATATATTTT. This rearrangement joins TRBV2 to TRBJ1-3, with D perhaps TRBD1 (6 bases). The V end lost 6 bases, the J end lost 4 bases, and 16 bases lay between the germline ends. The CDR3 is made up of 15 amino acids. CDR1 is SNHLY, CDR2 FYNNEI, per germline.